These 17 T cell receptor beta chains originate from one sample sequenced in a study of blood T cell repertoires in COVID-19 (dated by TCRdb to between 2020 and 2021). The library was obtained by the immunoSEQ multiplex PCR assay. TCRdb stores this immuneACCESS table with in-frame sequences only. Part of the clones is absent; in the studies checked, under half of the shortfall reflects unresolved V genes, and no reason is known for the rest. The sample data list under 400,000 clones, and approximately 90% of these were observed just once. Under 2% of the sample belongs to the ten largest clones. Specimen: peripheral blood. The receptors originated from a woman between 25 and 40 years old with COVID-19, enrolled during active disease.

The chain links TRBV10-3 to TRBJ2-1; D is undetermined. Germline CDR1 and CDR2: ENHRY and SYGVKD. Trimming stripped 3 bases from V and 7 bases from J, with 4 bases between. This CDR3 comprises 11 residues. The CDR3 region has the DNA TGTGCCATCAGTGACGGGAATGAGCAGTTCTTC. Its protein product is CAISDGNEQFF.

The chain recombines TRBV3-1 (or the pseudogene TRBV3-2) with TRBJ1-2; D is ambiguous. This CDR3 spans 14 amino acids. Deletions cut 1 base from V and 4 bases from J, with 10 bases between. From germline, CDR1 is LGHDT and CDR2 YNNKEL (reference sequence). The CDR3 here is CASSQGRDTYGYTF. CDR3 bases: TGTGCCAGCAGCCAAGGGCGAGACACCTATGGCTACACCTTC.

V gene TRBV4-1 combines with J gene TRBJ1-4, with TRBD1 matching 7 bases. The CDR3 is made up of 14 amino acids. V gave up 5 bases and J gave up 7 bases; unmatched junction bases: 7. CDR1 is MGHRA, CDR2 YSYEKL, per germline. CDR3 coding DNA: TGCGCCAGCAGCGAGACAGGGTATCGTGAAAAACTGTTTTTT. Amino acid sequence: CASSETGYREKLFF.

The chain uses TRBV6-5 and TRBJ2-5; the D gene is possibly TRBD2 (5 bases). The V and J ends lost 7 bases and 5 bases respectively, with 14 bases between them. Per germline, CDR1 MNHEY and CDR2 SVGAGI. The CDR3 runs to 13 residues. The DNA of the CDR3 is TGTGCCAGCAACGAAGGACTGGGGGAGACCCAGTACTTC. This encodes CASNEGLGETQYF.

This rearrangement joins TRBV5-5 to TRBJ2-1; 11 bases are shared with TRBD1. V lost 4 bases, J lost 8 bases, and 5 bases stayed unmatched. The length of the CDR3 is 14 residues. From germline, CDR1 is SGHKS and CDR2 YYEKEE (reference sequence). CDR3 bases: TGTGCCAGCAGCATGGACAGGGGGCTCGATGAGCAGTTCTTC. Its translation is CASSMDRGLDEQFF. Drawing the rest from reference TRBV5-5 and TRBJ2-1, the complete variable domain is DAGVTQSPTHLIKTRGQQVTLRCSPISGHKSVSWYQQVLGQGPQFIFQYYEKEERGRGNFPDRFSARQFPNYSSELNVNALLLGDSALYLCASSMDRGLDEQFFGPGTRLTVL.

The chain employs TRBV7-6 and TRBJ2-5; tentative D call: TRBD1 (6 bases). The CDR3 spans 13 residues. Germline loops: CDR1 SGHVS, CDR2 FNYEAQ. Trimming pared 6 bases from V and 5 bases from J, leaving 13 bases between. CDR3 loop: CASSGGGWETQYF. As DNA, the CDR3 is TGTGCCAGCAGTGGGGGCGGTTGGGAGACCCAGTACTTC.

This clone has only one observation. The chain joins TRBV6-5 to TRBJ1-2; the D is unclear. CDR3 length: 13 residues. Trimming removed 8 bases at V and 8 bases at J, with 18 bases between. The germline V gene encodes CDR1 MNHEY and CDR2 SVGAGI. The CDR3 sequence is CASRPGGLSGYTF. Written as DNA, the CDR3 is TGTGCCAGCCGACCTGGAGGGCTGAGCGGCTACACCTTC.

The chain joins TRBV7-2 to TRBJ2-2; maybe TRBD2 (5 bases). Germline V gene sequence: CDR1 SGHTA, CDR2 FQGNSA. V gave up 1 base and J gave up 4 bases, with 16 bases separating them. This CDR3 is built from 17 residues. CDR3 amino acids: CASSLETVGVLTGELFF. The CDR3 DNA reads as TGTGCCAGCAGCTTAGAAACAGTCGGGGTACTCACCGGGGAGCTGTTTTTT.

CDR3 bases: TGTGCCAGCTCACCAGACCGAGACTTCAATCAGCCCCAGCATTTT. Translating it yields CASSPDRDFNQPQHF. The chain employs TRBV18 and TRBJ1-5; D remains unclear. V dropped 2 bases and J dropped 3 bases, with 11 bases sitting between them. The CDR3 is 15 residues long. CDR1 and CDR2 (germline): KGHSH, LQKENI. Full variable domain (rest looked up from reference TRBV18 and TRBJ1-5): NAGVMQNPRHLVRRRGQEARLRCSPMKGHSHVYWYRQLPEEGLKFMVYLQKENIIDESGMPKERFSAEFPKEGPSILRIQQVVRGDSAAYFCASSPDRDFNQPQHFGDGTRLSIL.

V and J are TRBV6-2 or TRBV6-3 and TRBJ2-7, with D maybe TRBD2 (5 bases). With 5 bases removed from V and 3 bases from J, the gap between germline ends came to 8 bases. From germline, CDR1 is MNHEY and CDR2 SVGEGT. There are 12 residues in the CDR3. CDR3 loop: CASSGAGYEQYF. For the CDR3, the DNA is TGTGCCAGCAGTGGTGCGGGCTACGAGCAGTACTTC.

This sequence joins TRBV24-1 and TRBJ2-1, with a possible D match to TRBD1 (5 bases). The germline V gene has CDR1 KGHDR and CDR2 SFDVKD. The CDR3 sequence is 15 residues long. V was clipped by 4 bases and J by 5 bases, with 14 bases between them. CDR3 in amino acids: CATSDREHANNEQFF. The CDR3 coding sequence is TGTGCCACCAGTGACAGGGAACACGCAAACAATGAGCAGTTCTTC.

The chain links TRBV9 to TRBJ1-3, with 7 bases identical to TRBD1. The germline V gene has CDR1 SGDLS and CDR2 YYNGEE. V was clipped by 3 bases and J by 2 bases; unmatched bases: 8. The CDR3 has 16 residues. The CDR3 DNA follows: TGTGCCAGCAGCGGAAGATCCAGGGGGGCTGGAAACACCATATATTTT. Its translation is CASSGRSRGAGNTIYF.

The DNA for the CDR3 is TGTGCCAGCAGCTTAGATCAGGGGACAGGTTATGGTGAAAAACTGTTTTTT. This translates into CASSLDQGTGYGEKLFF. The V and J genes are TRBV11-2 and TRBJ1-4; 8 bases are shared with TRBD1. V trimming: 0 bases; J trimming: 7 bases; junction bases outside the gene matches: 10. Germline loops: CDR1 SGHAT, CDR2 FQNNGV. This CDR3 comprises 17 residues.

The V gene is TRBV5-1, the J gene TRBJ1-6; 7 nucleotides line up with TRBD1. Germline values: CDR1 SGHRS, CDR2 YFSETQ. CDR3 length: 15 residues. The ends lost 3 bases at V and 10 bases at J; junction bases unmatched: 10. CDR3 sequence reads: CASSSNLDRRSPLHF. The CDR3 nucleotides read TGCGCCAGCAGCTCTAACCTGGACAGGCGGTCACCCCTCCACTTT.

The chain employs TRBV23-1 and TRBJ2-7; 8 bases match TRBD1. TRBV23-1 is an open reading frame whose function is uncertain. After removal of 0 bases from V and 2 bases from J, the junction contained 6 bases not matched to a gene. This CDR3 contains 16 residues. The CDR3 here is CASSQSIGQGTYEQYV. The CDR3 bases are TGCGCCAGCAGTCAATCGATCGGACAGGGAACCTACGAGCAGTACGTC.

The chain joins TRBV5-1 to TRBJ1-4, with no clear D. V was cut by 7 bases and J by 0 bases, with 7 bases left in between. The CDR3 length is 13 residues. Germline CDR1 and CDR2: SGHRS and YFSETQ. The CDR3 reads CASGSATNEKLFF. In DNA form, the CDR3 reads TGCGCCAGCGGCTCTGCAACTAATGAAAAACTGTTTTTT. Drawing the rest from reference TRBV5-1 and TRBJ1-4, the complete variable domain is KAGVTQTPRYLIKTRGQQVTLSCSPISGHRSVSWYQQTPGQGLQFLFEYFSETQRNKGNFPGRFSGRQFSNSRSEMNVSTLELGDSALYLCASGSATNEKLFFGSGTQLSVL.

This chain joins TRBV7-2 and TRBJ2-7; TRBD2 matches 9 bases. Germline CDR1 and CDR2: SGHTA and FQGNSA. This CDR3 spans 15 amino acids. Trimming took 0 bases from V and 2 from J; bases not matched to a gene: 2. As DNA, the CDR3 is TGTGCCAGCAGCTTAGCGACTAGCGGAACCTACGAGCAGTACTTC. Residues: CASSLATSGTYEQYF.